The 32 T cell receptor beta chains below were found in one sample sequenced in a study of OX40 agonist ivuxolimab in advanced cancers. Using immunoSEQ multiplex PCR, the repertoire was profiled, and TCRdb retains in-frame clones only, with some absent. The profile shows tens of thousands of clones, roughly 89% of them singletons. The sample here was CD4+ or CD8+ T cells sorted from blood, taken in a trial of the OX40 agonist ivuxolimab. These receptors came from an adult with an advanced solid tumor such as melanoma, head and neck, liver or kidney cancer.

CDR3 coding DNA: TGTGCCAGCAAACCGGGACAGGGTTTCACCGGGGAGCTGTTTTTT. This gives the protein CASKPGQGFTGELFF. The rearrangement uses TRBV6-6 and TRBJ2-2, with 9 bases matching TRBD1. The CDR3 loop spans 15 amino acids. J gave up 4 bases and V 7 bases, and 7 bases lay outside the gene matches. The V gene's germline CDR1 is MNHNY and CDR2 SVGAGI (reference sequence).

V is TRBV5-1 and J is TRBJ2-2; D is ambiguous. Per germline, CDR1 SGHRS and CDR2 YFSETQ. The CDR3 is 14 amino acids. With 6 bases removed from V and 3 bases from J, the gap between germline ends came to 12 bases. CDR3 residues: CASKYTDHTGELFF. CDR3 sequence (DNA): TGCGCCAGCAAGTACACCGATCACACCGGGGAGCTGTTTTTT.

This sequence joins TRBV5-1 and TRBJ2-3, with 10 bases aligning to TRBD2. In germline, CDR1 is SGHRS, CDR2 YFSETQ. This CDR3 spans 15 amino acids. The V segment lost 6 bases and the J segment 2 bases; nucleotides outside the gene matches: 6. CDR3 protein: CASTLLAGYTDTQYF. In nucleotides, the CDR3 is TGCGCCAGCACACTACTAGCGGGGTACACAGATACGCAGTATTTT.

The chain employs TRBV19 and TRBJ2-6; 10 bases line up with TRBD2. V lost 6 bases and J lost 0; bases outside the gene matches: 5. In germline, CDR1 is LNHDA, CDR2 SQIVND (reference sequence). CDR3 size: 17 residues. CDR3 in amino acids: CASSRTSGGSGANVLTF. The DNA of the CDR3 is TGTGCCAGTAGCCGGACTAGCGGAGGCTCTGGGGCCAACGTCCTGACTTTC.

This rearrangement joins TRBV14 to TRBJ2-1; D is possibly TRBD1 (5 bases). Trimming pared 4 bases from V and 9 bases from J, leaving 13 bases between. There are 13 residues in the CDR3. The germline CDR1 and CDR2 sequences are SGHDN and FVKESK. The CDR3 DNA reads TGTGCCAGCAGCCCGTCCAGGGTTAGTGAGCAGTTCTTC. As protein: CASSPSRVSEQFF.

This chain connects TRBV19 to TRBJ2-6; D remains ambiguous. Trimming removed 5 bases at V and 5 bases at J, with 4 bases between. Germline lookup yields CDR1 LNHDA and CDR2 SQIVND (reference sequence). The CDR3 sequence is 12 residues long. CDR3 in amino acids: CASSDRANVLTF. In DNA form, the CDR3 reads TGTGCCAGTAGTGACAGGGCCAACGTCCTGACTTTC.

The V gene is TRBV4-2, the J gene TRBJ2-5; 13 bases fit TRBD2. V lost 0 bases and J lost 9; bases outside the gene matches: 10. Germline CDR1 reads LGHNA; CDR2 reads YNFKEQ. This CDR3 spans 17 amino acids. For the CDR3, the DNA is TGTGCCAGCAGCCAAGATTACATTGAGACTAGCGGGAGGCCCCAGTACTTC. Its translation is CASSQDYIETSGRPQYF.

This chain links TRBV5-1 with TRBJ2-4; D unclear. Looked up from germline, CDR1 is SGHRS and CDR2 is YFSETQ. CDR3 size: 14 residues. The germline V and J ends were trimmed by 0 bases and 2 bases, with 6 bases remaining between them. CDR3 sequence: CASSLGSTKNIQYF. The CDR3 DNA reads as TGCGCCAGCAGCTTGGGGTCAACCAAAAACATTCAGTACTTC.

This sequence joins TRBV13 and TRBJ1-3; TRBD1 might be the D (6 bases). This CDR3 comprises 15 residues. V was shortened by 5 bases and J by 1 base, with 12 bases between the two germline ends. Germline V gives CDR1 PRHDT, CDR2 FYEKMQ (reference sequence). The CDR3 region has the DNA TGTGCCAGCAGCGTTGACAGGTTTTCTGGAAACACCATATATTTT. Protein sequence: CASSVDRFSGNTIYF.

Turning to this clone: An end of the junction differs from the germline gene, which may be a read error. The CDR3 DNA is TGTGCCAGCAGACCGCCTTCAACTGTCAAGGTGACTCACTTC. Its translation: CASRPPSTVKVTHF. This chain joins TRBV2 and TRBJ2-7, with D unresolved. This CDR3 has 14 residues. In germline, CDR1 is SNHLY, CDR2 FYNNEI. Based on the CDR3 plus reference TRBV2 and TRBJ2-7, the full variable domain is EPEVTQTPSHQVTQMGQEVILRCVPISNHLYFYWYRQILGQKVEFLVSFYNNEISEKSEIFDDQFSVERPDGSNFTLKIRSTKLEDSAMYFCASRPPSTVKVTHFGPGTRLTVT.

The chain couples TRBV18 to TRBJ2-3; 8 bases map to TRBD1. The CDR3 has 16 residues. After removal of 0 bases from V and 2 bases from J, the junction contained 4 bases not matched to a gene. Per the germline V gene, CDR1 is KGHSH and CDR2 is LQKENI. CDR3 loop: CASSPPGTGLTDTQYF. The CDR3, as DNA: TGTGCCAGCTCACCACCCGGGACAGGCCTCACAGATACGCAGTATTTT.

This sequence joins TRBV29-1 and TRBJ2-2, with TRBD1 identical over 10 bases. CDR1 is SQVTM, CDR2 ANQGSEA, per germline. V dropped 3 bases and J dropped 6; count of bases not matched to a gene: 7. The CDR3 is made up of 15 amino acids. CDR3 sequence (DNA): TGCAGCGTTGACCGCGGGACAGGGGAACCCGGGGAGCTGTTTTTT. Its protein product is CSVDRGTGEPGELFF.

This rearrangement joins TRBV5-1 to TRBJ2-1; D not certain. V lost 0 bases and J 4 bases, leaving 8 bases between the germline ends. Germline CDR1 reads SGHRS; CDR2 reads YFSETQ. The CDR3 contains 14 residues. The CDR3 loop reads CASSLGQEYNEQFF. The CDR3 DNA sequence: TGCGCCAGCAGCTTGGGACAAGAGTACAATGAGCAGTTCTTC.

The chain recombines TRBV14 with TRBJ2-2; D is unresolved. The CDR3 totals 16 residues. V dropped 3 bases and J dropped 1 base, with 12 bases sitting between them. From germline, CDR1 is SGHDN and CDR2 FVKESK. The CDR3 DNA is TGTGCCAGCAGCCAGTGGGTCGGTCTGAACACCGGGGAGCTGTTTTTT. Its translation is CASSQWVGLNTGELFF.

Comment on this clone: The same CDR3 can be traced to other DNA sequences in this sample. V and J are TRBV5-5 and TRBJ1-2; maybe TRBD1 (5 bases). Germline loops: CDR1 SGHKS, CDR2 YYEKEE (reference sequence). V was cut by 0 bases and J by 2 bases, with 5 bases left in between. The CDR3 has 13 amino acids. CDR3 bases: TGTGCCAGCAGCTTGGCAGGGAACTATGGCTACACCTTC. This translates into CASSLAGNYGYTF.

The chain joins TRBV28 to TRBJ1-1; TRBD1 matches 9 bases. The J segment lost 1 base and the V segment lost 3 bases, leaving 9 bases of the junction unmatched. Germline V gene lookup returns CDR1 MDHEN and CDR2 SYDVKM. CDR3 length equals 17 residues. The CDR3 protein is CASSFPGQGRWNTEAFF. The CDR3 DNA reads TGTGCCAGCAGTTTCCCCGGACAGGGGAGGTGGAACACTGAAGCTTTCTTT.

This chain links TRBV18 with TRBJ2-2; 11 bases agree with TRBD1. CDR3 length: 19 amino acids. Per the germline V gene, CDR1 is KGHSH and CDR2 is LQKENI. The trim removed 4 bases at V and 5 bases at J, leaving 15 bases unmatched. CDR3 in DNA: TGTGCCAGCTCACAAAATCGACGGCCGGGACAGGGGGGTACCGGGGAGCTGTTTTTT. Its protein is CASSQNRRPGQGGTGELFF.

The chain uses TRBV10-3 and TRBJ2-7, with D possibly matching TRBD2 (5 bases). With 10 bases removed from V and 7 bases from J, the gap between germline ends came to 17 bases. CDR3 length: 12 amino acids. Germline V gene lookup returns CDR1 ENHRY and CDR2 SYGVKD. CDR3 in DNA: TGTGCCACGTGGCGAGGGTCGGATGAGCAGTACTTC. The encoded protein is CATWRGSDEQYF.

J is TRBJ1-2 and V is TRBV30, with a possible D match to TRBD1 (6 bases). This CDR3 region has 14 residues. Germline CDR1 GTSNPN, CDR2 SVGIG (reference sequence). Trimming shortened V by 1 base and J by 4 bases, and 13 bases separated the two germline ends. The CDR3 sequence: CAWSAGGGSYGYTF. CDR3 nucleotide sequence: TGTGCCTGGAGTGCTGGGGGCGGCTCCTATGGCTACACCTTC.

The CDR3 region is CASNPRVAGSSYNEQFF. The CDR3, as DNA: TGTGCCAGCAACCCCCGAGTGGCGGGAAGCTCCTACAATGAGCAGTTCTTC. V is TRBV7-9 and J is TRBJ2-1, with D possibly matching TRBD2 (6 bases). This CDR3 is 17 amino acids long. The germline CDR1 and CDR2 sequences are SEHNR and FQNEAQ (reference sequence). Deletions cut 7 bases from V and 0 bases from J, with 19 bases between.

V and J are TRBV19 and TRBJ2-7, with 9 positions matching TRBD1. The ends lost 7 bases at V and 2 bases at J; junction bases unmatched: 3. Germline CDR1 LNHDA, CDR2 SQIVND (reference sequence). This CDR3 is 13 amino acids long. The CDR3 is CASKGQGTYEQYF. In nucleotides, the CDR3 is TGTGCCAGTAAGGGACAGGGAACCTACGAGCAGTACTTC.

The chain uses TRBV11-1 and TRBJ1-1; no reliable D call. Trimming stripped 5 bases from V and 4 bases from J, with 17 bases between. The V gene's germline CDR1 is SGHAT and CDR2 FQDESV (reference sequence). The CDR3 has 15 residues. CDR3 nucleotide sequence: TGTGCCAGCAGCAAGAGCGGCTACATGGGCACTGAAGCTTTCTTT. This sequence encodes CASSKSGYMGTEAFF.

The V call is TRBV6-5, the J call TRBJ2-7; no reliable D call. Trimming pared 7 bases from V and 1 base from J, leaving 17 bases between. Germline loops: CDR1 MNHEY, CDR2 SVGAGI. The CDR3 has 15 amino acids. CDR3 in amino acids: CASTERYPQSYEQYF. CDR3 DNA: TGTGCCAGCACCGAGAGGTATCCTCAGTCCTACGAGCAGTACTTC.

This sequence joins TRBV5-1 and TRBJ2-5; D ambiguous. Germline V gene data show CDR1 as SGHRS and CDR2 as YFSETQ. V was shortened by 4 bases and J by 6 bases, with 13 bases between the two germline ends. This CDR3 contains 13 residues. CDR3 sequence (DNA): TGCGCCAGCAGCCAGGATCCGAGGCAGACCCAGTACTTC. The encoded protein is CASSQDPRQTQYF.

The rearrangement links TRBV28 to TRBJ1-1; D may be TRBD1 (5 bases). Trimming cost V 2 bases and J 6 bases, with 7 bases left between them. Germline V gene sequence: CDR1 MDHEN, CDR2 SYDVKM. This CDR3 has 12 amino acids. The CDR3 sequence: CASSLGRAEAFF. The CDR3 nucleotides are TGTGCCAGCAGTTTAGGCAGGGCTGAAGCTTTCTTT.

V usage is TRBV4-3 and J usage is TRBJ2-2; 15 bases align to TRBD2. Germline V CDR1 and CDR2: LGHNA, YSLEER. Trimming removed 3 bases from V and 0 bases from J; junction bases left unmatched: 8. This CDR3 has 20 amino acids. The CDR3 nucleotides are TGCGCCAGCAGCCACGGTGGGACTAGCGGGAGGAGGGCGAACACCGGGGAGCTGTTTTTT. It translates to CASSHGGTSGRRANTGELFF.

The chain joins TRBV7-9 to TRBJ2-2; D perhaps matches TRBD2 (5 bases). There are 14 residues in the CDR3. V lost 8 bases and J 8 bases, leaving 18 bases between the germline ends. Germline lookup yields CDR1 SEHNR and CDR2 FQNEAQ (reference sequence). The CDR3 DNA follows: TGTGCCAGCGCGGACCAGCGGATCTCTGGGGAGCTGTTTTTT. Amino acid sequence: CASADQRISGELFF.

The chain joins TRBV9 to TRBJ2-3; maybe TRBD1 (6 bases). CDR1 and CDR2 (germline): SGDLS, YYNGEE. The CDR3 extends over 14 amino acids. Trimming left V 2 bases short and J 4 bases short, with 11 bases between. In nucleotides, the CDR3 is TGTGCCAGCAGCGTGGACAGTAACTCAGATACGCAGTATTTT. Its translation: CASSVDSNSDTQYF.

The V and J genes are TRBV28 and TRBJ2-2; 7 bases line up with TRBD1. Per the germline V gene, CDR1 is MDHEN and CDR2 is SYDVKM. This CDR3 has 16 residues. With V trimmed by 5 bases and J by 0 bases, 6 bases remained unmatched. The CDR3 DNA is TGTGCCAGCAGTCCCCGGACAGGCGCGAACACCGGGGAGCTGTTTTTT. Protein product: CASSPRTGANTGELFF.

This sequence joins TRBV4-2 and TRBJ2-7; 9 bases map to TRBD1. Germline CDR1 and CDR2: LGHNA and YNFKEQ. With 0 bases clipped from V and 5 bases from J, the junction kept 5 bases outside the gene matches. This CDR3 is built from 15 residues. CDR3 DNA sequence: TGTGCCAGCAGCCAAGAAGGACAGGGGAGGCACGAGCAGTACTTC. The encoded protein is CASSQEGQGRHEQYF.

The rearrangement joins TRBV4-3 to TRBJ2-2; either TRBD1 or TRBD2 may fit D (5 bases each). This CDR3 contains 18 residues. Germline V gene lookup returns CDR1 LGHNA and CDR2 YSLEER. V gave up 4 bases and J gave up 0 bases, with 18 bases separating them. The CDR3 is CASSPKAGGVTNTGELFF. CDR3 nucleotide sequence: TGCGCCAGCAGCCCGAAGGCTGGGGGAGTCACGAACACCGGGGAGCTGTTTTTT.

The chain recombines TRBV19 with TRBJ2-2; possibly TRBD1 for D (6 bases). CDR1 is LNHDA and CDR2 is SQIVND in the germline V gene (reference sequence). The V and J ends lost 5 bases and 5 bases respectively, with 12 bases between them. There are 14 residues in the CDR3. This CDR3 reads CASSSQGSTGELFF. The CDR3 bases are TGTGCCAGTAGTTCCCAGGGGAGTACCGGGGAGCTGTTTTTT. The full variable domain, rest sourced from reference TRBV19 and TRBJ2-2, is DGGITQSPKYLFRKEGQNVTLSCEQNLNHDAMYWYRQDPGQGLRLIYYSQIVNDFQKGDIAEGYSVSREKKESFPLTVTSAQKNPTAFYLCASSSQGSTGELFFGEGSRLTVL.